One and the same sample provided the 13 T cell receptor beta chains below, sequenced in a study of cytomegalovirus exposure and HLA in healthy donors. Assay: immunoSEQ multiplex PCR; the TCRdb copy retains only in-frame clones and omits some. The sample lists about 120,000 clones, about 82% seen once, with roughly 5% in the top ten. The sequenced material came from PBMCs. Receptors originate from a man aged 18 to 29 in good health and CMV-seronegative.

This clone showed up just once. This rearrangement joins TRBV5-6 to TRBJ1-1, with 8 bases lining up with TRBD1. Losses at the gene ends were 4 bases for V and 1 base for J; bases not matched to a gene: 3. This CDR3 region has 14 residues. From germline, CDR1 is SGHDT and CDR2 YYEEEE. The CDR3 DNA reads TGTGCCAGCAGCGGGACAGGACAGAACACTGAAGCTTTCTTT. This codes for CASSGTGQNTEAFF.

The chain has TRBV30 and TRBJ2-1; 8 nucleotides align to TRBD2. CDR3 size: 15 residues. The V gene end was trimmed by 0 bases and the J gene end by 0 bases; junction bases not matched to a gene: 1. CDR1 is GTSNPN, CDR2 SVGIG, per germline (reference sequence). CDR3 DNA sequence: TGTGCCTGGAGTGTGAGCGGGAGCTCCTACAATGAGCAGTTCTTC. Protein: CAWSVSGSSYNEQFF.

J is TRBJ1-6 and V is TRBV7-8; weak D call: TRBD1 (6 bases). The CDR3 runs to 15 residues. Looked up from germline, CDR1 is SGHVS and CDR2 is FQNEAQ. V lost 5 bases to trimming and J lost 10 bases, with 18 bases between them. CDR3 sequence reads: CASSPTNGGRSPLHF. The CDR3 DNA reads as TGTGCCAGCAGCCCCACTAATGGGGGCAGATCACCCCTCCACTTT.

This rearrangement joins TRBV5-6 to TRBJ1-5, with 8 bases fitting TRBD1. The CDR3 consists of 16 residues. From germline, CDR1 is SGHDT and CDR2 YYEEEE. Trimming removed 0 bases from V and 3 bases from J; junction bases left unmatched: 5. In nucleotides, the CDR3 is TGTGCCAGCAGCTTGGGGACAGGGAAGGACAATCAGCCCCAGCATTTT. It translates to CASSLGTGKDNQPQHF.

The V call is TRBV30, the J call TRBJ1-4; TRBD1 matches at 11 bases. Germline CDR1 and CDR2: GTSNPN and SVGIG (reference sequence). V shed 2 bases, J shed 6 bases, and the junction held 2 bases outside the gene matches. This CDR3 has 14 residues. CDR3 protein: CAWSRGQGDEKLFF. As DNA, the CDR3 is TGTGCCTGGAGTCGGGGACAGGGGGATGAAAAACTGTTTTTT.

V usage is TRBV7-8 and J usage is TRBJ2-1; TRBD2 agrees at 10 bases. The CDR3 extends over 15 amino acids. Germline CDR1 is SGHVS and CDR2 is FQNEAQ. The V gene end was trimmed by 4 bases and the J gene end by 7 bases; junction bases not matched to a gene: 7. This chain's CDR3 is CASSSSGGPDNEQFF. DNA of the CDR3: TGTGCCAGCAGCTCTAGCGGGGGCCCCGATAATGAGCAGTTCTTC.

This clone was seen a few times. The genes are TRBV30 and TRBJ1-5, with D unclear. V lost 4 bases and J 6 bases, leaving 13 bases between the germline ends. Looked up from germline, CDR1 is GTSNPN and CDR2 is SVGIG (reference sequence). CDR3 length: 13 residues. In DNA form, the CDR3 reads TGTGCCTGGACCGGGGAGGGTGGTCAGCCCCAGCATTTT. This codes for CAWTGEGGQPQHF.

The chain couples TRBV18 to TRBJ1-4, with 7 bases aligning to TRBD1. V was clipped by 4 bases and J by 6 bases; unmatched bases: 2. From germline, CDR1 is KGHSH and CDR2 LQKENI. This CDR3 is built from 13 residues. The CDR3 nucleotides are TGTGCCAGCTCACGAGACAGGGATGAAAAACTGTTTTTT. As protein: CASSRDRDEKLFF.

The chain employs TRBV5-6 and TRBJ1-4, with 9 bases that match TRBD1. The V segment lost 4 bases and the J segment 8 bases; nucleotides outside the gene matches: 3. This CDR3 region has 13 residues. CDR1 is SGHDT, CDR2 YYEEEE, per germline. CDR3 DNA: TGTGCCAGCAGCCGCGGGACAGGGGAAAAACTGTTTTTT. Translating gives CASSRGTGEKLFF.

The J gene is TRBJ2-3, the V gene TRBV5-6, with 9 positions matching TRBD2. The V segment lost 3 bases and the J segment 2 bases; nucleotides outside the gene matches: 13. Germline values: CDR1 SGHDT, CDR2 YYEEEE. This CDR3 is built from 18 residues. As DNA, the CDR3 is TGTGCCAGCAGCTCGCTGCGGGGGGGAAAGAGGGACACAGATACGCAGTATTTT. Amino acid sequence: CASSSLRGGKRDTDTQYF.

V is TRBV2 and J is TRBJ1-4, with D hard to call. Trimming removed 6 bases from V and 14 bases from J, with 22 bases in between. The CDR3 length is 14 residues. Germline V CDR1 and CDR2: SNHLY, FYNNEI. The CDR3 region has the DNA TGTGCCAGCAGCGGCGGCGAGGGCGCCTGGGGTCTGTTTTTT. Its protein is CASSGGEGAWGLFF.

CDR3 sequence (DNA): TGTGCCAGTAGCGCCGGGACTAGCCTATTCAATGAGCAGTTCTTC. This gives the protein CASSAGTSLFNEQFF. This chain connects TRBV19 to TRBJ2-1, with 9 nucleotides matching TRBD2. CDR1 is LNHDA and CDR2 is SQIVND in the germline V gene (reference sequence). CDR3 length: 15 amino acids. V was clipped by 6 bases and J by 6 bases; unmatched bases: 9.

The CDR3 nucleotides are TGTGCCAGCAGGACCGGGACAGAAACGTCCGTCCTGACTTTC. Translating gives CASRTGTETSVLTF. This chain joins TRBV6-5 and TRBJ2-6; 7 bases agree with TRBD1. Unmatched junction bases numbered 11, after V lost 6 bases and J lost 12 bases. The CDR3 totals 14 residues. Germline lookup yields CDR1 MNHEY and CDR2 SVGAGI.